This entry lists 27 T cell receptor beta chains sequenced from one sample in a study of CD8+CD57+ T cells in acquired aplastic anemia. Genomic DNA provided the template from which TCR beta VDJ and CDR3 profiles were obtained. From the reads, TCRdb called clonotypes with MiXCR, one entry per CDR3 protein. The sample records roughly 260,000 distinct CDR3 sequences, more than 40% being singletons. In patients chosen for sequencing, flow cytometry had shown CD8+CD57+ cell expansion. Sequenced: sorted CD4+, CD8+, or CD8+CD57+ T cells (not recorded which) from PBMCs. These receptor sequences come from a human donor with aplastic anemia.

This clonotype was picked up many times. V and J are TRBV9 and TRBJ2-2; 7 positions agree with TRBD1. Looked up from germline, CDR1 is SGDLS and CDR2 is YYNGEE. This CDR3 is 16 amino acids long. V shed 6 bases, J shed 1 base, and the junction held 9 bases outside the gene matches. CDR3: CASTTLTGMNTGELFF. CDR3 bases: TGTGCCAGCACCACCTTGACAGGGATGAACACCGGGGAGCTGTTTTTT.

The chain has TRBV19 and TRBJ1-6; 8 bases align to TRBD1. This CDR3 comprises 13 residues. CDR1 is LNHDA, CDR2 SQIVND, per germline (reference sequence). With V trimmed by 6 bases and J by 8 bases, 3 bases remained unmatched. CDR3 in amino acids: CASRTGAYSPLHF. Here the CDR3 DNA reads TGTGCCAGTAGGACAGGGGCCTATTCACCCCTCCACTTT.

The V gene is TRBV7-6, the J gene TRBJ2-7; D is undetermined. The V gene lost 8 bases and the J gene lost 3 bases, with 17 bases spanning the gap. The CDR3 contains 14 residues. CDR1 is SGHVS and CDR2 is FNYEAQ in the germline V gene. DNA of the CDR3: TGTGCCAGCGGTAGCACAAGCAATTACTACGAGCAGTACTTC. Amino acids: CASGSTSNYYEQYF.

This clonotype has just a few counts. The chain uses TRBV4-1 and TRBJ1-1, with D uncertain. Per germline, CDR1 MGHRA and CDR2 YSYEKL. This CDR3 contains 14 residues. V was trimmed by 0 bases and J by 1 base, leaving 6 bases between them. The CDR3 DNA sequence: TGCGCCAGCAGCCAAGACAGAGAGAACACTGAAGCTTTCTTT. Residues: CASSQDRENTEAFF.

This clonotype was found many times. The chain joins TRBV7-9 to TRBJ2-3; 8 nucleotides line up with TRBD2. CDR1 is SEHNR, CDR2 FQNEAQ, per germline (reference sequence). This CDR3 spans 16 amino acids. V trimming: 5 bases; J trimming: 8 bases; junction bases outside the gene matches: 15. In DNA, the CDR3 is TGTGCCAGCAGCCCCGGCAGCGGGGGTGCTTTGAGTACGCAGTATTTT. It codes for CASSPGSGGALSTQYF.

This clonotype was counted at least ten times. The rearrangement uses TRBV25-1 and TRBJ1-2; 7 bases line up with TRBD1. CDR3 length: 16 amino acids. Germline loops: CDR1 MGHDK, CDR2 SYGVNS. J was trimmed by 4 bases and V by 5 bases; bases with no gene match: 13. As DNA, the CDR3 is TGTGCCAGCAGTACCTCCCTAAGGGGGGACAGCTATGGCTACACCTTC. Amino acids: CASSTSLRGDSYGYTF.

Details on this clonotype: Because the CDR3 is missing its conserved closing phenylalanine or tryptophan, this is likely a read error. The limits of the CDR3 on the DNA are not certain, so only TCRdb's listed CDR3 is given. The chain links TRBV13 to TRBJ2-1; the tabulated D call, TRBD1, remains unverified against the DNA. The CDR3 is 9 amino acids in total, end residues counted. CDR1 and CDR2 from the germline V gene are PRHDT and FYEKMQ (reference sequence). The CDR3 spells CASSTSRDR.

Only a few counts were recorded for this clonotype. The chain joins TRBV20-1 to TRBJ2-3, with 10 bases identical to TRBD2. Germline V gene sequence: CDR1 DFQATT, CDR2 SNEGSKA (reference sequence). The CDR3 runs 14 residues. J lost 1 base, V lost 6 bases, and 4 bases had no gene match. In DNA form, the CDR3 reads TGCAGTGCCCTCGGGACTAGCGGCACAGATACGCAGTATTTT. This encodes CSALGTSGTDTQYF.

V usage is TRBV7-2 and J usage is TRBJ2-2; 11 nucleotides line up with TRBD2. CDR3 size: 18 residues. The germline V gene encodes CDR1 SGHTA and CDR2 FQGNSA. The V segment lost 1 base and the J segment 5 bases; nucleotides outside the gene matches: 9. CDR3 region: CASSLETLAGGWTGELFF. The DNA of the CDR3 is TGTGCCAGCAGCTTAGAGACGCTAGCGGGAGGTTGGACCGGGGAGCTGTTTTTT.

The J gene is TRBJ2-3, the V gene TRBV20-1, with 11 bases aligning to TRBD2. Germline-derived CDR1 and CDR2 are DFQATT and SNEGSKA (reference sequence). The junction had 3 bases not matched to a gene; V was cut back by 6 bases and J by 1 base. CDR3 length equals 14 residues. DNA of the CDR3: TGCAGTGCCCTAGCGGGGGGCCGCACAGATACGCAGTATTTT. Amino acid sequence: CSALAGGRTDTQYF.

Concerning this clonotype: One junction end disagrees with the germline gene, perhaps due to a read error. The chain carries TRBV25-1 and TRBJ1-5; D ambiguous. The CDR3 is 14 residues long. CDR1 is MGHDK, CDR2 SYGVNS, per germline. The DNA for the CDR3 is TGTGCCTGCAGTGAATCTGGAGTTCATCAGCCCCAGCATTTT. Translating it yields CACSESGVHQPQHF.

In its sample, this clonotype was seen a few times. The chain couples TRBV15 to TRBJ1-1; no reliable D call. Germline lookup yields CDR1 LNHNV and CDR2 YYDKDF (reference sequence). The CDR3 runs 14 residues. V dropped 2 bases and J dropped 1 base, with 8 bases sitting between them. CDR3 amino acids: CATSRRVQNTEAFF. Here the CDR3 DNA reads TGTGCCACCAGCAGACGGGTCCAGAACACTGAAGCTTTCTTT.

V gene TRBV7-9 combines with J gene TRBJ2-5; 11 bases align to TRBD2. Germline-derived CDR1 and CDR2 are SEHNR and FQNEAQ (reference sequence). The CDR3 totals 20 residues. V gave up 5 bases and J gave up 4 bases; unmatched junction bases: 21. The CDR3: CASSPQSGVLAGGPGETQYF. CDR3 nucleotides: TGTGCCAGCAGCCCGCAATCGGGGGTCTTAGCGGGAGGGCCGGGAGAGACCCAGTACTTC.

There are a few counts of this clonotype. The V call is TRBV6-1, the J call TRBJ1-2; TRBD1 matches 7 bases. V dropped 6 bases and J dropped 0; count of bases not matched to a gene: 4. CDR3 length: 14 amino acids. Germline V gene sequence: CDR1 MNHNS, CDR2 SASEGT. CDR3 sequence: CASRGQEANYGYTF. DNA for the CDR3: TGTGCCAGCAGAGGACAGGAAGCTAACTATGGCTACACCTTC.

Ten or more counts support this clonotype. CDR3 sequence reads: CASSQDPGTGNTIYF. The CDR3 nucleotides are TGCGCCAGCAGCCAAGATCCAGGGACTGGAAACACCATATATTTT. This chain links TRBV4-3 with TRBJ1-3; a possible D gene is TRBD1 (5 bases). Per the germline V gene, CDR1 is LGHNA and CDR2 is YSLEER. This CDR3 region has 15 residues. Between the trimmed V and J ends, which lost 0 bases and 2 bases, there was a span of 8 bases.

This clonotype was detected many times. The V call is TRBV19, the J call TRBJ1-6, with D possibly TRBD1 on 6 matching bases. With 7 bases removed from V and 5 bases from J, the gap between germline ends came to 18 bases. This CDR3 region has 16 residues. Germline CDR1 is LNHDA and CDR2 is SQIVND (reference sequence). CDR3 nucleotides: TGTGCCAGTACCCTGAGGGGGGGACGGAATAATTCACCCCTCCACTTT. It yields the protein CASTLRGGRNNSPLHF.

In its sample, this clonotype was seen many times. The V and J genes are TRBV15 and TRBJ2-1, with D tentatively TRBD2 (6 bases). Between the trimmed V and J ends, which lost 3 bases and 2 bases, there was a span of 14 bases. The CDR3 totals 16 residues. Germline loops: CDR1 LNHNV, CDR2 YYDKDF (reference sequence). The CDR3 DNA follows: TGTGCCACCAGCAGGGAGCAGGGCGGGACCTACAATGAGCAGTTCTTC. Translated: CATSREQGGTYNEQFF.

This clonotype has at least ten counts. The J gene is TRBJ2-7, the V gene TRBV5-1; no firm D call. CDR1 is SGHRS and CDR2 is YFSETQ in the germline V gene. Trimming took off 6 bases at V and 4 bases at J, with 17 bases between the two ends. The CDR3 sequence is 14 residues long. Here the CDR3 DNA reads TGCGCCAGCAACGAAGGCTCCTCGGGTTACGAGCAGTACTTC. The encoded protein is CASNEGSSGYEQYF. The variable domain in full, with the rest retrieved from reference TRBV5-1 and TRBJ2-7, is KAGVTQTPRYLIKTRGQQVTLSCSPISGHRSVSWYQQTPGQGLQFLFEYFSETQRNKGNFPGRFSGRQFSNSRSEMNVSTLELGDSALYLCASNEGSSGYEQYFGPGTRLTVT.

This clonotype came up many times. The chain is built from TRBV20-1 and TRBJ2-7; no firm D call. Per the germline V gene, CDR1 is DFQATT and CDR2 is SNEGSKA (reference sequence). V was clipped by 0 bases and J by 0 bases, with 12 bases between them. The CDR3 length is 15 residues. The CDR3 spells CSARDLGRSSYEQYF. The CDR3 nucleotides read TGCAGTGCTAGAGATTTGGGTAGATCCTCCTACGAGCAGTACTTC.

This clonotype showed up just a few times. A much larger clone lies one base from this, so it may be a read error. This is likely a read error, given that the CDR3 carries no conserved phenylalanine or tryptophan at its end. The V and J genes are TRBV9 and TRBJ1-1; D remains ambiguous. The germline gives CDR1 SGDLS, CDR2 YYNGEE. The CDR3 sequence is 11 residues long. The V gene lost 8 bases and the J gene lost 4 bases, with 9 bases spanning the gap. CDR3 in DNA: TGTGCCAGTCGGTCGGGCACTGAAGCTTTCTCT. Amino acid sequence: CASRSGTEAFS.

In this sample, this clonotype turned up once. A much more abundant neighbour one base away suggests this may be a read error. The V call is TRBV25-1, the J call TRBJ1-6, with D unclear. V shed 6 bases and J shed 0 bases, with 18 bases lying between them. The CDR3 spans 18 residues. Germline-derived CDR1 and CDR2 are MGHDK and SYGVNS. The CDR3 DNA reads TGTGCCAGCAGCTTGGGCCCCCCGCGAGACTCCTATAATTCACCCCTCCACTTT. It translates to CASSLGPPRDSYNSPLHF.

This clonotype occurred a few times. This chain links TRBV19 with TRBJ2-7, with D possibly being TRBD2 (5 bases). Per the germline V gene, CDR1 is LNHDA and CDR2 is SQIVND (reference sequence). The CDR3 is 11 amino acids. V was trimmed by 6 bases and J by 6 bases, leaving 9 bases between them. The CDR3 region is CASRSGFEQYF. CDR3 sequence (DNA): TGTGCCAGTAGGTCGGGATTCGAGCAGTACTTC.

Many counts were recorded for this clonotype. V gene TRBV9 combines with J gene TRBJ1-1; no definite D call. Trimming left V 5 bases short and J 4 bases short, with 9 bases between. Looked up from germline, CDR1 is SGDLS and CDR2 is YYNGEE. The length of the CDR3 is 12 residues. The CDR3 reads CASSPWSTEAFF. The CDR3 DNA is TGTGCCAGCAGTCCCTGGAGCACTGAAGCTTTCTTT.

The chain joins TRBV12-3 or TRBV12-4 to TRBJ1-5; 8 positions agree with TRBD1. CDR3 length equals 15 residues. V shed 2 bases and J 6 bases; nucleotides not matched to a gene: 6. The CDR3 here is CASSLRTGLSQPQHF. The DNA of the CDR3 is TGTGCCAGCAGTTTAAGGACAGGGTTGAGTCAGCCCCAGCATTTT.

This sequence joins TRBV7-6 and TRBJ2-5, with unresolved D. CDR1 is SGHVS and CDR2 is FNYEAQ in the germline V gene. The V end was cut by 6 bases, the J end by 2 bases, with 10 bases between. This CDR3 is 13 amino acids long. The CDR3 nucleotides read TGTGCCAGCAGTGAAGAGCATCAAGAGACCCAGTACTTC. This encodes CASSEEHQETQYF.

Turning to this clonotype: Since a much larger clone is just one base distant, this may be a read error. This rearrangement joins TRBV9 to TRBJ2-3; 10 bases map to TRBD2. In germline, CDR1 is SGDLS, CDR2 YYNGEE. The CDR3 is 17 residues long. This CDR3 is CASSVDSGGPSTGTQYF. The CDR3 region has the DNA TGTGCCAGCAGCGTAGATAGCGGGGGGCCGAGCACAGGTACGCAGTATTTT.

Comments on this clonotype: Being one base from a much bigger clone, this may be a read error. J is TRBJ2-1 and V is TRBV7-9; D uncertain. The CDR3 has 15 amino acids. V lost 8 bases to trimming and J lost 0 bases, with 14 bases between them. Germline-derived CDR1 and CDR2 are SEHNR and FQNEAQ (reference sequence). CDR3 residues: CASGEEGSSYNEQFF. In nucleotides, the CDR3 is TGTGCCAGCGGCGAAGAAGGAAGCTCCTACAATGAGCAGTTCTTC.